Listed below are T cell receptor beta chains from one sample, sequenced in a study of beta chain features in type 1 diabetes. Using immunoSEQ multiplex PCR, the repertoire was profiled, and TCRdb retains in-frame clones only, with some absent. Of fewer than 500,000 clones in the sample, approximately 13% were seen once. Sequenced material: naive CD4+ T cells from blood. The receptors here all came from a man aged 30-40 years in good health. Each CDR3 is given with its conserved first and last residue. The order of the fields is D gene, V gene, J gene, clone size, CDR3 DNA, CDR3 protein. D genes are given only for firm matches. Clone size is shown for a subset of rows, as once, few, many or a class of expanded clone.

NA,TRBV7-2,TRBJ1-3,few,TGTGCCAGCAGCCCAGCCCAGGGTACTGGAAACACCATATATTTT,CASSPAQGTGNTIYF
TRBD1,TRBV4-1,TRBJ1-4,few,TGCGCCAGCAGGGCACAGGGGGAAAGCCATGAAAAACTGTTTTTT,CASRAQGESHEKLFF
TRBD2,TRBV7-3,TRBJ2-2,few,TGTGCCAGCAGCACCCACAGCGGGAGGGCCGGGGAGCTGTTTTTT,CASSTHSGRAGELFF
NA,TRBV5-4,TRBJ1-1,NA,TGTGCCAGCAGCTCTTTACAGGGTGTGGACACTGAAGCTTTCTTT,CASSSLQGVDTEAFF
TRBD2,TRBV13,TRBJ2-1,NA,TGTGCCAGCAGCTTACCTGGCGGGAGCTCCTACAATGAGCAGTTCTTC,CASSLPGGSSYNEQFF
TRBD2,TRBV4-3,TRBJ2-5,NA,TGCGCCAGCAGCCAGGGGGTGACAGCGGGAGGGCTTCAAGAGACCCAGTACTTC,CASSQGVTAGGLQETQYF
NA,TRBV7-2,TRBJ1-4,few,TGTGCCAGCAGTAAAGCCAGGGTCGGTGAAAAACTGTTTTTT,CASSKARVGEKLFF
NA,TRBV5-4,TRBJ2-3,few,TGTGCCAGCAGCTTGGATCGGGTCTCGGATACGCAGTATTTT,CASSLDRVSDTQYF
TRBD2,TRBV9,TRBJ2-3,few,TGTGCCAGCAGCGTAGCCAGTCTAACGGGAGGGCTAAATACGCAGTATTTT,CASSVASLTGGLNTQYF
NA,TRBV5-1,TRBJ2-1,few,TGCGCCAGCAGCGCCACTACCCAGAGCTCCTACAATGAGCAGTTCTTC,CASSATTQSSYNEQFF
NA,TRBV29-1,TRBJ2-1,few,TGCAGCGTTGTGGGGTTTCCTTGGGGAAACAATGAGCAGTTCTTC,CSVVGFPWGNNEQFF
NA,TRBV14,TRBJ1-1,few,TGTGCCAGCAGCCAAGATCTGTCGGGGGGAGCTTTCTTT,CASSQDLSGGAFF
NA,TRBV18,TRBJ1-2,NA,TGTGCCAGCTCACCACGGGAAGGGTATTATGGCTACACCTTC,CASSPREGYYGYTF
NA,TRBV25-1,TRBJ2-7,NA,TGTGCCAGCAGGGGGCCCTACGAGCAGTACTTC,CASRGPYEQYF
NA,TRBV2,TRBJ2-1,few,TGTGCCAGCAGCTGGGCGTCTAGGAATCGGAATGAGCAGTTCTTC,CASSWASRNRNEQFF
TRBD2,TRBV4-2,TRBJ2-5,NA,TGTGCCAGCAGCCCAGGACTAGCGGGAGGGCTGGCCCAGTACTTC,CASSPGLAGGLAQYF
NA,TRBV27,TRBJ1-4,NA,TGTGCCAGCAGTCCTTTACATGGGAAACTGTTTTTT,CASSPLHGKLFF
TRBD2,TRBV9,TRBJ2-1,NA,TGTGCCAGCAGCATCGGACTAGCGGGAGGCGAGCAGTTCTTC,CASSIGLAGGEQFF